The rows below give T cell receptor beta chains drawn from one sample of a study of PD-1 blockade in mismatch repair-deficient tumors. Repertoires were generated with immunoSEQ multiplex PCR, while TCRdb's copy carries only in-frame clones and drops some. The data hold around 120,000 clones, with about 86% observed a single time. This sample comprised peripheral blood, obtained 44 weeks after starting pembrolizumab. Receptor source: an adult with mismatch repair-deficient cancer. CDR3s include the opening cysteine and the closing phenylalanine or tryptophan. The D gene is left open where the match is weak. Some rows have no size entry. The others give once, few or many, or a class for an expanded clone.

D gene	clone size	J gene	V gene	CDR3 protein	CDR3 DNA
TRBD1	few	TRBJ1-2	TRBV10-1	CANTGTAPRIPYGYTF	TGCGCCAACACCGGGACAGCACCACGCATACCTTATGGCTACACCTTC
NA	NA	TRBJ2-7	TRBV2	CASSESGAGYEQYF	TGTGCCAGCAGTGAATCCGGGGCGGGATACGAGCAGTACTTC
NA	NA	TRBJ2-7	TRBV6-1	CASSELNRVGEQYF	TGTGCCAGCAGTGAACTAAACAGGGTTGGCGAGCAGTACTTC
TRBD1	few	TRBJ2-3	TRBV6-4	CASSDSETGGTDTQYF	TGTGCCAGCAGTGACTCTGAGACAGGGGGCACAGATACGCAGTATTTT
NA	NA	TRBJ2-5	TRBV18	CASSEGVQETQYF	TGTGCCAGCTCAGAGGGAGTTCAAGAGACCCAGTACTTC
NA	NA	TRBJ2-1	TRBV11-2	CASSFSPEQFF	TGTGCCAGCAGCTTTAGCCCTGAGCAGTTCTTC
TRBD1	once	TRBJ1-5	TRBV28	CASNIGTGTTNQPQHF	TGTGCCAGCAATATAGGGACAGGGACAACCAATCAGCCCCAGCATTTT
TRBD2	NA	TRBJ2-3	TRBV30	CAWRLAGSTDTQYF	TGTGCCTGGAGGCTAGCGGGAAGCACAGATACGCAGTATTTT
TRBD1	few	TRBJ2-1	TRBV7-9	CASSPDRGGNEQFF	TGTGCCAGCAGCCCCGACAGGGGGGGCAATGAGCAGTTCTTC
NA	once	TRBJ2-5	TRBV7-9	CASSFLRGTEETQYF	TGTGCCAGCAGCTTTTTGAGGGGAACCGAAGAGACCCAGTACTTC
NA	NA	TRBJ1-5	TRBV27	CASSLSTGINQPQHF	TGTGCCAGCAGTTTATCGACTGGGATCAATCAGCCCCAGCATTTT
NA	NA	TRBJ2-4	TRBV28	CASSKRTIAKNIQYF	TGTGCCAGCAGCAAACGAACAATAGCCAAAAACATTCAGTACTTC
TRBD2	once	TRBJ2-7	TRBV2	CASGGLAGAAYEQYF	TGTGCCAGCGGGGGGTTAGCGGGAGCGGCCTACGAGCAGTACTTC
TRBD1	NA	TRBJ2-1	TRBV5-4	CASSMGQSSYNEQFF	TGTGCCAGCAGCATGGGACAGAGCTCCTACAATGAGCAGTTCTTC
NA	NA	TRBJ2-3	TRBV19	CASSLGPTDTQYF	TGTGCCAGTAGTCTGGGCCCCACAGATACGCAGTATTTT
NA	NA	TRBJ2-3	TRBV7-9	CASSLGGRGADTQYF	TGTGCCAGCAGCTTAGGTGGCAGGGGGGCAGATACGCAGTATTTT
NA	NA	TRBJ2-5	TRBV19	CASSITGSKGTQYF	TGTGCCAGTAGTATAACAGGGAGTAAGGGGACCCAGTACTTC
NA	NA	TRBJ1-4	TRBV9	CASSVEGSTNEKLFF	TGTGCCAGCAGCGTAGAGGGCTCGACTAATGAAAAACTGTTTTTT
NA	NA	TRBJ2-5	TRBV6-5	CASSRRPQETQYF	TGTGCCAGCAGTCGACGCCCCCAAGAGACCCAGTACTTC
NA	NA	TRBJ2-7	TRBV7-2	CASSSRGTGTHEQYF	TGTGCCAGCAGCTCTCGTGGTACAGGGACCCACGAGCAGTACTTC
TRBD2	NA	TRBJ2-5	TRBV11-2	CASSSFDRGTSWGVQYF	TGTGCCAGCAGCTCATTCGACCGAGGGACTAGTTGGGGGGTCCAGTACTTC
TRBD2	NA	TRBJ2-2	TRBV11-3	CASSLVSVSGSPGELFF	TGTGCCAGCAGCTTAGTTTCGGTTAGCGGGAGCCCCGGGGAGCTGTTTTTT
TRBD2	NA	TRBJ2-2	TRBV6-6	CASRTSGAGDGELFF	TGTGCCAGCAGGACTAGCGGGGCCGGGGACGGGGAGCTGTTTTTT
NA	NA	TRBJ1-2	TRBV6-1	CASSENVQGSRSYGYTF	TGTGCCAGCAGTGAAAATGTGCAGGGATCCCGCAGCTATGGCTACACCTTC
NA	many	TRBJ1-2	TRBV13	CASSLGQAYGYTF	TGTGCCAGCAGCTTAGGACAGGCCTATGGCTACACCTTC
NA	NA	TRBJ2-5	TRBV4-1	CASTLAPGALDETQYF	TGCGCCAGCACACTTGCCCCGGGGGCGTTGGACGAGACCCAGTACTTC
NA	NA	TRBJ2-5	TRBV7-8	CASTKSPPFRDQETQYF	TGTGCCAGCACCAAATCCCCGCCCTTCAGGGACCAAGAGACCCAGTACTTC
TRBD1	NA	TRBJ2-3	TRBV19	CATSLTRQGAGSDTQYF	TGTGCCACCAGCCTGACTCGACAGGGGGCAGGTTCAGATACGCAGTATTTT
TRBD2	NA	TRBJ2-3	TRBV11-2	CASSLEGLAVSDTQYF	TGTGCCAGCAGCTTGGAGGGACTAGCGGTTTCCGATACGCAGTATTTT
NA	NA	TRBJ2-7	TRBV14	CASSLVGEQYF	TGTGCCAGCAGCCTAGTCGGGGAGCAGTACTTC
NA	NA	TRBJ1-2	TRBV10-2	CASSESYSHRGGYTF	TGCGCCAGCAGTGAGTCTTACAGCCACCGTGGAGGCTACACCTTC
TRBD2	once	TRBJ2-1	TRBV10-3	CAINPNLAGGFDEQFF	TGTGCCATCAATCCGAATCTAGCGGGAGGATTCGATGAGCAGTTCTTC
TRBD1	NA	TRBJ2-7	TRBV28	CASSSEPGQLPYEQYF	TGTGCCAGCAGTTCCGAACCGGGACAGTTACCTTACGAGCAGTACTTC
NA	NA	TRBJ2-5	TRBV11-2	CASSKTSQGQETQYF	TGTGCCAGCAGCAAAACATCCCAGGGGCAAGAGACCCAGTACTTC
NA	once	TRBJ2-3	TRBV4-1	CASSQVAGSSTDTQYF	TGCGCCAGCAGCCAAGTTGCCGGATCTAGCACAGATACGCAGTATTTT
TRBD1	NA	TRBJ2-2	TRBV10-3	CAIRRDRGRTGELFF	TGTGCCATCAGGAGGGACAGGGGGCGGACCGGGGAGCTGTTTTTT
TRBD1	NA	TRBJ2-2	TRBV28	CASRTGGGTGELFF	TGTGCCAGCAGAACAGGGGGCGGAACCGGGGAGCTGTTTTTT
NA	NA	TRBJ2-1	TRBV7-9	CASSIRNPVGDEQFF	TGTGCCAGCAGCATAAGAAACCCGGTGGGGGATGAGCAGTTCTTC
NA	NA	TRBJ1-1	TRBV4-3	CASSQVRIGSTEAFF	TGCGCCAGCAGCCAAGTCAGAATAGGGTCCACTGAAGCTTTCTTT
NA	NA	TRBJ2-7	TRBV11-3	CASNEAGHTYEQYF	TGTGCCAGCAACGAGGCGGGCCACACCTACGAGCAGTACTTC
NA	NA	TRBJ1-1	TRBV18	CASSPTVNTEAFF	TGTGCCAGCTCACCTACAGTGAACACTGAAGCTTTCTTT
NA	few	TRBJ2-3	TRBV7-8	CASSLAGVDTQYF	TGTGCCAGCAGCTTAGCGGGAGTAGATACGCAGTATTTT
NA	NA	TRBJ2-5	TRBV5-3	CARSWVRRRKQETQYF	TGTGCCAGAAGCTGGGTCCGGCGTAGGAAGCAAGAGACCCAGTACTTC
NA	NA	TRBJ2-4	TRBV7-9	CASSRDGRAKNIQYF	TGTGCCAGCAGCCGCGACGGGCGAGCCAAAAACATTCAGTACTTC
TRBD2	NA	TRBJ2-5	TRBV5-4	CASSRPGGGLYQETQYF	TGTGCCAGCAGCCGCCCGGGCGGGGGATTATACCAAGAGACCCAGTACTTC
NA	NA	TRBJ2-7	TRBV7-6	CASSLAVGNEQYF	TGTGCCAGCAGCTTAGCGGTTGGGAACGAGCAGTACTTC
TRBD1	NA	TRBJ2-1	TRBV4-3	CASSQAQGAAGEQFF	TGCGCCAGCAGCCAAGCACAGGGGGCAGCGGGTGAGCAGTTCTTC
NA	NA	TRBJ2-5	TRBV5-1	CASSLAPGIQETQYF	TGCGCCAGCAGCTTGGCCCCCGGGATCCAAGAGACCCAGTACTTC
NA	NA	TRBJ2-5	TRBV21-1	CASSNFPPRETQYF	TGTGCCAGCAGCAATTTTCCGCCGCGAGAGACCCAGTACTTC
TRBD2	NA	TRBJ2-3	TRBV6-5	CASSSSGTSTDTQYF	TGTGCCAGCAGTTCTAGCGGGACTAGCACAGATACGCAGTATTTT
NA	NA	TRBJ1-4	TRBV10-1	CASSELRGATANEKLFF	TGCGCCAGCAGTGAGTTAAGGGGGGCGACAGCTAATGAAAAACTGTTTTTT
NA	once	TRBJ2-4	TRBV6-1	CASRDRGAQNIQYF	TGTGCCAGCCGGGACCGGGGGGCGCAAAACATTCAGTACTTC
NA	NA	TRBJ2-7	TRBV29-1	CSVERGSYEQYF	TGCAGCGTTGAACGAGGTTCCTACGAGCAGTACTTC
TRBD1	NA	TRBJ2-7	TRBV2	CASSEGTGNYEQYF	TGTGCCAGCAGTGAAGGGACAGGGAACTACGAGCAGTACTTC
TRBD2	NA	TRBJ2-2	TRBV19	CASKRGASGGPNTGELFF	TGTGCCAGTAAGAGGGGGGCTTCGGGAGGGCCGAACACCGGGGAGCTGTTTTTT
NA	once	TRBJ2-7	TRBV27	CASSSPSNLYEQYF	TGTGCCAGCAGTTCCCCGTCCAATCTTTACGAGCAGTACTTC
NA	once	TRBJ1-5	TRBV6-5	CASSPTGGQPQHF	TGTGCCAGCAGTCCTACCGGGGGACAGCCCCAGCATTTT